This T cell receptor beta chain was recovered during a study of blood T cell repertoires in COVID-19. Study-level information: Sites across the United States, Italy and Spain contributed samples from acute and convalescent COVID-19.

Assay used: immunoSEQ multiplex PCR; TCRdb lists only in-frame clones, some missing. This table holds 200,000 or so clones, roughly nine tenths found once. This CDR3 contains 14 residues. Trimming took 0 bases from V and 6 from J, leaving 11 bases between them. From germline, CDR1 is WNHNN and CDR2 SYGVQD (reference sequence). Sequencing used peripheral blood. The sequence came from a man aged 65 to 85 with active or convalescent COVID-19. The V gene is TRBV10-1, the J gene TRBJ1-1, with TRBD1 as a possible D gene (5 bases). CDR3 sequence reads: CASSESGGIAEAFF. DNA for the CDR3: TGCGCCAGCAGTGAGTCCGGGGGGATCGCTGAAGCTTTCTTT.